The 2 T cell receptor beta chains below were found in one sample sequenced in a study of CD8 T cells in ankylosing spondylitis. TCRdb recomputed calls from the 5' RACE reads with MiXCR, one row per CDR3 protein. Of just over 150,000 distinct CDR3 sequences detected, roughly 18% appear once; the ten largest clones hold 7.8%. What was sequenced was blood, either unsorted or a sorted T cell fraction (not recorded which). The receptors stem from a male donor with ankylosing spondylitis or in good health (not recorded which).

In its sample, this clonotype was seen a few times. The chain has TRBV19 and TRBJ1-5; maybe TRBD1 (6 bases). V lost 3 bases and J lost 1, with 16 bases in between. Germline CDR1 is LNHDA and CDR2 is SQIVND (reference sequence). The CDR3 runs 17 residues. DNA for the CDR3: TGTGCCAGTAGTATTTCGATTAGAGGACAGAGCAATCAGCCCCAGCATTTT. It specifies CASSISIRGQSNQPQHF.

In this sample, this clonotype turned up many times. The gene calls are TRBV29-1 and TRBJ2-1; a possible D gene is TRBD2 (6 bases). Germline loops: CDR1 SQVTM, CDR2 ANQGSEA. This CDR3 comprises 12 residues. For the CDR3, the DNA is TGCATGACTAGTTCTTCCTACAATGAGCAGTTCTTC. Translating gives CMTSSSYNEQFF.